Sequencing of this T cell receptor beta chain was carried out in a study of blood T cell repertoires in COVID-19. The overall study: Acute and convalescent COVID-19 samples came from the United States, Italy and Spain. T cells, B-cell-depleted T cells, or PBMCs provided the cDNA or gDNA that served as material.

This clone has only one observation. Per the original data handling: Researchers report that nucleated cell counts were estimated from reference gene primer amplification. The assay was immunoSEQ multiplex PCR, and TCRdb's table has in-frame clones only and misses some. That table supplies the V and J calls and clone size; D and trimming were determined from the DNA. The profile covers roughly 40,000 clones, with roughly three quarters appearing a single time and 8.5% to 9% taken by the ten largest. The CDR3 is 12 residues long. Germline loops: CDR1 KGHSY, CDR2 FQNENV. V lost 8 bases, J lost 10 bases, and 12 bases lay in between.

The TCR originated in a man in his sixties or seventies with active or convalescent COVID-19. V usage is TRBV16 and J usage is TRBJ1-6, with D perhaps TRBD1 (5 bases). The sample comprised peripheral blood. CDR3 region: CASRRVGSPLHF. The CDR3 DNA sequence: TGTGCCAGCCGCAGGGTCGGGTCACCCCTCCACTTT.